The rows below give T cell receptor beta chains drawn from one sample of a study of blood T cell repertoires in COVID-19. Repertoires were generated with immunoSEQ multiplex PCR, while TCRdb's copy carries only in-frame clones and drops some. The sample consists of tens of thousands of clones, 65% to 80% of them appearing once. The sample was peripheral blood. The receptor set was obtained from a human donor in a cohort sampled during active COVID-19. CDR3s include the opening cysteine and the closing phenylalanine or tryptophan. Each record gives: J gene, D gene, V gene, clone size, CDR3 DNA, CDR3 protein. The D gene is left open where the match is weak. Expanded clones are given a class, and other clones once, few, many or no size at all.

>TRBJ2-3|NA|TRBV28|NA
TGTGCCAGCAGTTTATTCGCTAGCGGCACAGATACGCAGTATTTT
CASSLFASGTDTQYF
>TRBJ1-5|TRBD1|TRBV6-6|NA
TGTGCCAGCAGGGGGACAGGTCGGGATAATCAGCCCCAGCATTTT
CASRGTGRDNQPQHF
>TRBJ2-1|NA|TRBV19|NA
TGTGCCAGTAGTGACCCGGCAGTCGGAGATGAGCAGTTCTTC
CASSDPAVGDEQFF
>TRBJ2-7|NA|TRBV5-4|many
TGTGCCAGCAGCTTTAACGGCGGCTCGGACGAGCAGTACTTC
CASSFNGGSDEQYF
>TRBJ2-7|NA|TRBV7-2|NA
TGTGCCAGCAGCCACGACAGCTCCTACGAGCAGTACTTC
CASSHDSSYEQYF
>TRBJ1-5|TRBD1|TRBV19|NA
TGTGCCAGTCATCTGACAGGGAACAGTCACAGCAATCAGCCCCAGCATTTT
CASHLTGNSHSNQPQHF
>TRBJ2-7|NA|TRBV30|many
TGTGCCTGGATTTATCCAGGAAGGTACGAGCAGTACTTC
CAWIYPGRYEQYF
>TRBJ1-5|NA|TRBV28|NA
TGTGCCAGCAGTTTAACAAGTCCTAGCAATCAGCCCCAGCATTTT
CASSLTSPSNQPQHF
>TRBJ2-1|TRBD1|TRBV10-1|few
TGCGCCAGCAGAGCGGGACAGGGTTATGAGCAGTTCTTC
CASRAGQGYEQFF
>TRBJ1-3|NA|TRBV7-2|NA
TGTGCCAGCAGCTTCAGACAGGCCCCATACTCTGGAAACACCATATATTTT
CASSFRQAPYSGNTIYF
>TRBJ1-5|NA|TRBV6-2/TRBV6-3|NA
TGTGCCAGCAGTTACTGGGGTCGCGGGGGGCCCCAGCATTTT
CASSYWGRGGPQHF
>TRBJ2-3|TRBD2|TRBV4-3|NA
TGCGCCAGCAGCCAATCGGCGGGAGCCCCAGATACGCAGTATTTT
CASSQSAGAPDTQYF
>TRBJ1-1|NA|TRBV29-1|NA
TGCAGCGTTAGGGGGAACACTGAAGCTTTCTTT
CSVRGNTEAFF
>TRBJ1-1|NA|TRBV19|NA
TGTGCCAGTAGTATAGATCCCCAGGGTAGGACTGAAGCTTTCTTT
CASSIDPQGRTEAFF
>TRBJ2-3|TRBD2|TRBV2|NA
TGTGCCAGCAGCAAAAATTCCGGGACTAGCGGGGGTACAGATACGCAGTATTTT
CASSKNSGTSGGTDTQYF
>TRBJ1-1|NA|TRBV7-9|NA
TGTGCCAGCAGCTCACAAACGAACACTGAAGCTTTCTTT
CASSSQTNTEAFF
>TRBJ2-7|NA|TRBV27|NA
TGTGCCAGCAGTTTAAGGCGGCAGGGGGAGCAGTACTTC
CASSLRRQGEQYF
>TRBJ1-6|NA|TRBV9|NA
TGTGCCAGCGCAGGGGTCCCCCCAATTTCACCCCTCCACTTT
CASAGVPPISPLHF
>TRBJ1-4|TRBD1|TRBV6-5|NA
TGTGCCAGCAGTTACTCGCGGGACAGGCTTAATGAAAAACTGTTTTTT
CASSYSRDRLNEKLFF
>TRBJ2-4|TRBD2|TRBV7-3|once
TGTGCCAGCAGCCCGACTAGCGGGTCGAACATTCAGTACTTC
CASSPTSGSNIQYF
>TRBJ2-7|TRBD2|TRBV19|NA
TGTGCCAGTAGTAGCCAGACTAGCGGCGAGCAGTACTTC
CASSSQTSGEQYF
>TRBJ1-2|NA|TRBV25-1|NA
TGTGCCAGCAACCGAGGAGGGCGCGGCTATGGCTACACCTTC
CASNRGGRGYGYTF
>TRBJ1-2|TRBD1|TRBV5-1|once
TGCGCCAGCAGCTCGGATACAGGGGGCCATGGCTACACCTTC
CASSSDTGGHGYTF
>TRBJ1-2|TRBD1|TRBV28|NA
TGTGCCAGCAGCCGACCGGGACAGGGGGAAAGGAGCACCTTC
CASSRPGQGERSTF
>TRBJ1-5|NA|TRBV7-9|NA
TGTGCCAGCAGCTTAGGGGTGGCAGGGGATAGCAATCAGCCTCAGCATTTT
CASSLGVAGDSNQPQHF
>TRBJ2-2|TRBD2|TRBV4-3|NA
TGCGCCAGCAGCCACGGACTAGCGGGAGGCCCCGGGGAGCTGTTTTTT
CASSHGLAGGPGELFF
>TRBJ2-7|TRBD1|TRBV5-1|NA
TGCGCCAGCGCCCGAACACAGGGGGCGACGACCTACGAGCAGTACTTC
CASARTQGATTYEQYF
>TRBJ2-7|NA|TRBV27|NA
TGTGCCAGCAGTTTAGGAGGGAGCTCCTACGAGCAGTACTTC
CASSLGGSSYEQYF
>TRBJ2-1|TRBD2|TRBV7-3|NA
TGTGCCAGCAGCTCTATGGGACTAGCGGGAGCTTATGAGCAGTTCTTC
CASSSMGLAGAYEQFF
>TRBJ1-5|TRBD1|TRBV4-2|NA
TGTGCCAGCAGCCAAGTTAGGCGGACAGGGGGTTTAAATCAGCCCCAGCATTTT
CASSQVRRTGGLNQPQHF
>TRBJ2-2|NA|TRBV27|few
TGTGCCAGCAGGCAAGTTACAGGGCCCGGGGAGCTGTTTTTT
CASRQVTGPGELFF
>TRBJ2-1|NA|TRBV11-1|NA
TGTGCCAGCAGCCGAGGACTCTTTGCGGACGACAATGAGCAGTTCTTC
CASSRGLFADDNEQFF
>TRBJ2-7|NA|TRBV6-5|once
TGTGCCAGCAGTTACTCAACAGGGCAGGAGCAGTACTTC
CASSYSTGQEQYF
>TRBJ1-3|NA|TRBV14|once
TGTGCCAGCAGCATCATCTCTGGAAACACCATATATTTT
CASSIISGNTIYF
>TRBJ1-1|NA|TRBV4-3|NA
TGCGCCAGCGCAGTGAACATGAACACTGAAGCTTTCTTT
CASAVNMNTEAFF
>TRBJ2-3|NA|TRBV28|NA
TGTGCCAGCGGCGCGGCTACGCAGTATTTT
CASGAATQYF
>TRBJ2-1|NA|TRBV19|NA
TGTGCCAGTAGTATTCGGGGGAGCGCAGCCGATGAGCAGTTCTTC
CASSIRGSAADEQFF
>TRBJ2-7|NA|TRBV7-9|NA
TGTGCCAGCAGCCCGCCGAGGGACAAGTCCTACGAGCAGTACTTC
CASSPPRDKSYEQYF
>TRBJ2-2|NA|TRBV4-1|NA
TGCGCCAGCAGCCAAATAGCAAGACGGAACGCCGGGGAGCTGTTTTTT
CASSQIARRNAGELFF
>TRBJ2-3|TRBD2|TRBV6-2/TRBV6-3|NA
TGTGCCAGCAGTCCGACTAGCGGCACAGATACGCAGTATTTT
CASSPTSGTDTQYF
>TRBJ1-3|TRBD1|TRBV5-1|NA
TGCGCCAGCAGCACCAGGGGGCCTGGAAACACCATATATTTT
CASSTRGPGNTIYF
>TRBJ2-7|TRBD2|TRBV4-3|NA
TGCGCCAGCAGCCAAGACGGGCCCGGGACTAGCGGGCTATTAGCCTACGAGCAGTACTTC
CASSQDGPGTSGLLAYEQYF
>TRBJ1-2|NA|TRBV21-1|NA
TGTGCCAGCACTGCGGGGGGGGACCTCTATGGCTACACCTTC
CASTAGGDLYGYTF
>TRBJ2-1|TRBD1|TRBV5-4|NA
TGTGCCAGCAGCCCGGGGGGACAGGGCTACAATGAGCAGTTCTTC
CASSPGGQGYNEQFF
>TRBJ2-1|NA|TRBV21-1|NA
TGTGCCAGCAGCAAGAGAAGCGGGAGGGGGTCTGAGGAGCAGTTCTTC
CASSKRSGRGSEEQFF
>TRBJ2-1|TRBD2|TRBV5-5|NA
TGTGCCAGCAGCTTGGGGGTAGCGGGAGGTTCCTACAATGAGCAGTTCTTC
CASSLGVAGGSYNEQFF
>TRBJ2-7|NA|TRBV29-1|NA
TGCAGCGTTGCAGTTTCCTACGAGCAGTACTTC
CSVAVSYEQYF
>TRBJ1-4|NA|TRBV6-1|NA
TGTGCCAGCAGTGAACCGGGACACCTCCCGGAAAAACTGTTTTTT
CASSEPGHLPEKLFF
>TRBJ2-7|TRBD2|TRBV4-3|NA
TGCGCCAGCAGCCAATATGGGGTCGCGGGAGCCTACGAGCAGTACTTC
CASSQYGVAGAYEQYF